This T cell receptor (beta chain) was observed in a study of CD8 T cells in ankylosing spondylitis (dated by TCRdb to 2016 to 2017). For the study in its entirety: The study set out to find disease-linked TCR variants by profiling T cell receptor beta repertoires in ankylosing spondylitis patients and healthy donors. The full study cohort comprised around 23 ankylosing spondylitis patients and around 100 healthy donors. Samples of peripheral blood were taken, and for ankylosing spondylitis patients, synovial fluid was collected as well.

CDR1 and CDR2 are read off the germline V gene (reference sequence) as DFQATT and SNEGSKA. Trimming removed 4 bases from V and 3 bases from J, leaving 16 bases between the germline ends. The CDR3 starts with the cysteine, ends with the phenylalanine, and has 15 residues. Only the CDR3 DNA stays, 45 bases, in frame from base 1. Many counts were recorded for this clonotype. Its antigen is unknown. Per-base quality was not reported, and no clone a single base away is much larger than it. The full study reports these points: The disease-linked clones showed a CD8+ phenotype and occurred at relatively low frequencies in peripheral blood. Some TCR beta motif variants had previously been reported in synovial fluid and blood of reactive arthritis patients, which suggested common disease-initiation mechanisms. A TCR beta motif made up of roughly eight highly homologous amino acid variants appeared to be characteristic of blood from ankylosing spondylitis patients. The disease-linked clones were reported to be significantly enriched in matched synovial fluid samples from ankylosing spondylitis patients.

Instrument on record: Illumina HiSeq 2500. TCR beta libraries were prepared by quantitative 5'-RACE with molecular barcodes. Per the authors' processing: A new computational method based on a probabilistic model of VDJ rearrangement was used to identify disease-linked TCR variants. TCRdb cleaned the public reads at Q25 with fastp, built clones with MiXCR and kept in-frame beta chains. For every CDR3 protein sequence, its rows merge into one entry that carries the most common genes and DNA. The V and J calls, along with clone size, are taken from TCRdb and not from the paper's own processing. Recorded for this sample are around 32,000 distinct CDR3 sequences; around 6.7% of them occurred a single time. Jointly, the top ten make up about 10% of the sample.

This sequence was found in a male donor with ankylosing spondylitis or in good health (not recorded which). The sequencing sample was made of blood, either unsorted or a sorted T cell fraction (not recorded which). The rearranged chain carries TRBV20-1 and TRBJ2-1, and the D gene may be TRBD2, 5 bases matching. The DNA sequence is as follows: TGCAGTGCTATCCCAGCGGAAAAATACTACAATGAGCAGTTCTTC. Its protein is CSAIPAEKYYNEQFF.